Reported below is one T cell receptor beta chain. This record comes from a study of blood T cells in healthy people across ages. Primers used in a second PCR of about 6 to 11 cycles were a sample-barcoded 5' primer and a J-beta primer mix. TCRdb passed the 5' RACE reads through MiXCR, listing each CDR3 protein once. This table has approximately 690,000 distinct CDR3 sequences, approximately 40% appearing once. Germline-derived CDR1 and CDR2 are GTSNPN and SVGIG (reference sequence). CDR3 length equals 13 residues. This chain connects TRBV30 to TRBJ2-5; D perhaps matches TRBD1 (6 bases). Near its end, the DNA agrees better with TRBJ2-7, so the J call may be wrong. The material sequenced was blood. This sequence originates from an elderly man in good health. This CDR3 reads CAWSAGWGHEQYF. CDR3 bases: TGTGCCTGGAGCGCTGGCTGGGGGCACGAGCAGTACTTC.